This T cell receptor beta chain was observed in a study of identical twins. General observations from the study: Cord blood beta clonotypes present at high abundance carried fewer insertions; no such pattern appeared in memory repertoires.

Using its own MiXCR run on the 5' RACE reads, TCRdb lists one record per CDR3 protein. The sample includes around 530,000 distinct CDR3 sequences, 15% of them seen just once. This clonotype appeared a few times. The target antigen is unknown. V was pared by 4 bases and J by 2 bases, with 9 bases of the junction left unmatched. The germline V gene encodes CDR1 SQVTM and CDR2 ANQGSEA. This CDR3 spans 15 amino acids. This sample was also put to use in a study of yellow fever vaccine responses in identical twins.

The specimen sequenced was CD4+ T cells sorted from blood. This chain connects TRBV29-1 to TRBJ2-3, with 7 bases aligning to TRBD2. This receptor was identified in a woman between 18 and 29 years old in good health. CDR3 loop: CSVGGGWRITDTQYF. CDR3 sequence (DNA): TGCAGCGTTGGGGGGGGATGGAGAATCACAGATACGCAGTATTTT.